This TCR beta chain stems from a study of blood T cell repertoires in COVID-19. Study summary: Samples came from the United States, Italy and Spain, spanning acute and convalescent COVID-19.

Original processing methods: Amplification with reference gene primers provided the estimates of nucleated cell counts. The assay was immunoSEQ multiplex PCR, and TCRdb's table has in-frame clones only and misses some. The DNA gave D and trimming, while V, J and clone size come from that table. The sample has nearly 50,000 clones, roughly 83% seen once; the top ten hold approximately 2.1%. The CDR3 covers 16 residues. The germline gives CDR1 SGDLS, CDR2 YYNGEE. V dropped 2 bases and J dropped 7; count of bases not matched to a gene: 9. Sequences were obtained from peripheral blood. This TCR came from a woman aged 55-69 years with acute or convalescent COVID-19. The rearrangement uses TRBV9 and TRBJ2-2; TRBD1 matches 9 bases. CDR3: CASSVTQSTGGGELFF. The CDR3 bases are TGTGCCAGCAGCGTCACTCAATCGACAGGGGGCGGGGAGCTGTTTTTT.